This T cell receptor beta chain was sequenced for a study of T cell responses to AZD1222 COVID-19 vaccine. Looking at the study overall: The analysis combined second doses at about 4 or about 12 weeks.

A remark on this clone: What it binds is not known.

Method: immunoSEQ multiplex PCR; TCRdb's copy keeps in-frame clones and lacks some. The profile shows 95,000 to 150,000 clones, over 80% of them singletons. V lost 5 bases and J 5 bases, leaving 17 bases between the germline ends. The CDR3 is 14 amino acids. Germline V lookup: CDR1 SGHNT, CDR2 YYREEE (reference sequence). Study outcomes and limitations: Close to half of spike-specific TCRs reportedly recognize unmutated variant regions.

This chain uses TRBV5-4 with TRBJ2-7; D may be TRBD1 or TRBD2 (5 bases each). The sample consisted of peripheral blood, taken on day 0 of AZD1222 vaccination. The clonotype originates from an adult in good health. CDR3 nucleotides: TGTGCCAGCAGAGGGGACGGAGACATCCACGAGCAGTACTTC. This gives the protein CASRGDGDIHEQYF.